These T cell receptor beta chains were read from a single sample in a study of T cells in Graves' hyperthyroidism and ophthalmopathy. TCRdb recomputed calls from the multiplex PCR reads with MiXCR, one row per CDR3 protein. The repertoire holds 280,000 or so distinct CDR3 sequences, 25% to 30% seen once, with approximately 25% in the top ten. The sequenced material came from blood. The receptors here all came from a man in his forties or fifties with Graves' hyperthyroidism that later progressed to Graves' ophthalmopathy. Both conserved end residues are trimmed from each CDR3.

v_call cdr3_aa
TRBV2 ASSQRESNEQY
TRBV10-3 AISPRGGDQETQY
TRBV30 AWNQGLGEQY
TRBV9 ASSVSLLGWRRPQH
TRBV2 ASQDRGGTGELF
TRBV7-3 ASSPDRTTYEQY
TRBV5-1 ASSLAGQTHTEAF
TRBV6-5 ASSWYRGAGLRGELF
TRBV24-1 ATSDPSGGAAGYT
TRBV12-3/TRBV12-4 ASSSLGQSNYGYT
TRBV20-1 SARHAGRGANTEAF
TRBV12-3/TRBV12-4 ASSLPGTPLGQY
TRBV24-1 ATAQTENQPQH
TRBV6-1 ASTPKARWNQPQH
TRBV28 ASSLVGDNNYGYT
TRBV11-2 ASKRLIQETQY
TRBV28 ASTLAQGIGDFYGYT
TRBV29-1 SESGKNTGELF
TRBV7-3 ASSAMTGDNTEAF
TRBV5-1 ASSLFTGGTGELF
TRBV6-1 ASSLGASSNQPQH
TRBV19 ASSMSLAIRETQY
TRBV6-1 ASSEVWGTEAF
TRBV14 ASSQREEAQH
TRBV6-1 ASIRDLNTEAF
TRBV6-1 ASSGIISGRGYEQY
TRBV7-3 ASSKTAHTEAF
TRBV9 ASSVGGAGPQETQY
TRBV6-1 ASRPPGTGDYGYT
TRBV2 ASSSQGLVTGELF
TRBV7-9 ASSPTGTGSNQPQH
TRBV6-1 ASSDPGSYSNQPQH
TRBV4-1 ASSQEFGGGISPLH
TRBV18 ASSPPGDEQY
TRBV5-6 ASSFHSGYSNQPQH
TRBV10-3 AISESGGQETQY
TRBV20-1 SARRQGMSF
TRBV6-2/TRBV6-3 ASSYSMGPQGTQY